The sequence of this T cell receptor (beta chain) was determined in a study of tumour-infiltrating T cells in Burkitt lymphoma. Clones were sequenced by immunoSEQ multiplex PCR, and TCRdb holds only the in-frame ones, with some missing. The sample carries 1,500 to 2,000 clones, approximately 63% recorded once. The receptor comes from a human donor with diffuse large B-cell lymphoma. Sequenced sample: tumor tissue.

Written as DNA, the CDR3 is TGTGCCAGCAGCGAAAGCAGTGGCTACGAGCAGTACTTC. Amino acid sequence: CASSESSGYEQYF. The V gene is TRBV9, the J gene TRBJ2-7; D is undetermined. The V and J ends lost 3 bases and 3 bases respectively, with 10 bases between them. The CDR3 has 13 amino acids. The V gene's germline CDR1 is SGDLS and CDR2 YYNGEE.